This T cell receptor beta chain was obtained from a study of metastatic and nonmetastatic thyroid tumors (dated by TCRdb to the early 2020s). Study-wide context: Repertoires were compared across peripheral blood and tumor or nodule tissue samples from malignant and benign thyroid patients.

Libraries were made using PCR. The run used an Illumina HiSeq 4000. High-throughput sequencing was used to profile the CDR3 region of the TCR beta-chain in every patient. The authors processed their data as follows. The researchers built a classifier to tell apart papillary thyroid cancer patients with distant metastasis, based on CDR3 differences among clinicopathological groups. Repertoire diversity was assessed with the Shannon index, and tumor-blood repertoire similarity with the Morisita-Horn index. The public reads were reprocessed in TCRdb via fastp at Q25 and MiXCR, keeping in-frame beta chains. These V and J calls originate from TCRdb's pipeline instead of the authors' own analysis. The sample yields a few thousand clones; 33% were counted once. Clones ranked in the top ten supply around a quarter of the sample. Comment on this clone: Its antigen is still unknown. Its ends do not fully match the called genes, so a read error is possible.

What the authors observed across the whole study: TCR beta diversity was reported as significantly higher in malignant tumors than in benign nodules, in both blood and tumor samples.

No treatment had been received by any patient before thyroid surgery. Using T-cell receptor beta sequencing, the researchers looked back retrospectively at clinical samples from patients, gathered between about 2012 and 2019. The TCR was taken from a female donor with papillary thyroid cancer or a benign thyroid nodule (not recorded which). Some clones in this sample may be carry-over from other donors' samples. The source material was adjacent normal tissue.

CDR3 loop: CASSLDRRDSPLQF. The nucleotide sequence is given as TGTGCCAGCAGCCTGGACAGGCGTGATTCACCCCTCCAATTT. Here the chain combines TRBV27 and TRBJ1-6, and 7 junctional nucleotides match TRBD1. The CDR3 numbers 14 residues from cysteine through phenylalanine. Just CDR3 DNA is preserved here, 42 bases in frame from base 1. Via the germline V gene (reference sequence), CDR1 is MNHEY and CDR2 SMNVEV.